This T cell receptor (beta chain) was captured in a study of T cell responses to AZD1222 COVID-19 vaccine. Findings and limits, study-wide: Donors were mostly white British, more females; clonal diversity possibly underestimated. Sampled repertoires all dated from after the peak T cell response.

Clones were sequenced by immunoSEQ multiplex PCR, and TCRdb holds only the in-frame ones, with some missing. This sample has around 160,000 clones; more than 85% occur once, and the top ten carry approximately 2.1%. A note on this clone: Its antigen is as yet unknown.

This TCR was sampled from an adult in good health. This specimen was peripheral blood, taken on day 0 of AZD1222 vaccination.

The CDR3 reads CASSRTGTNTDTQYF. The CDR3 nucleotides read TGTGCCAGCAGTCGGACTGGAACCAACACAGATACGCAGTATTTT. The V call is TRBV27, the J call TRBJ2-3; D possibly corresponds to TRBD2 (5 bases). The germline gives CDR1 MNHEY, CDR2 SMNVEV (reference sequence). V was clipped by 5 bases and J by 2 bases, with 14 bases between them. This CDR3 has 15 residues.